These 8 T cell receptor beta chains were sequenced from one sample in a study of CD4 and CD8 cells across lung adenocarcinoma regions. TCRdb passed the PCR reads through MiXCR, listing each CDR3 protein once. The data contain around 3,800 distinct CDR3 sequences, approximately 63% of them singletons. The source material was CD4+ T cells from the center of a lung tumor. The receptor source for this set is a male donor with lung adenocarcinoma. The CD4 and CD8 labels of this study may be unreliable.

The V gene is TRBV6-1, the J gene TRBJ2-1; TRBD1 or TRBD2 may be the D gene (5 bases each). This CDR3 contains 15 residues. With 1 base removed from V and 3 bases from J, the gap between germline ends came to 10 bases. The germline V gene encodes CDR1 MNHNS and CDR2 SASEGT. The CDR3, as DNA: TGTGCCAGCAGTGAAGGGGCAGGGAGCTACAATGAGCAGTTCTTC. Its translation: CASSEGAGSYNEQFF.

The V and J genes are TRBV3-1 and TRBJ2-3; D uncertain. The CDR3 consists of 13 residues. Per the germline V gene, CDR1 is LGHDT and CDR2 is YNNKEL (reference sequence). The V end lost 2 bases, the J end lost 3 bases, and 6 bases lay between the germline ends. The CDR3 coding sequence is TGTGCCAGCAGCCAATTGAGAACAGATACGCAGTATTTT. It yields the protein CASSQLRTDTQYF.

The chain recombines TRBV6-1 with TRBJ1-5; D not resolved. This CDR3 contains 13 residues. Germline CDR1 MNHNS, CDR2 SASEGT. The V end was cut by 6 bases, the J end by 7 bases, with 13 bases between. The CDR3 protein is CASSLNGRQPQHF. The CDR3 DNA sequence: TGTGCCAGCAGCCTGAACGGGCGGCAGCCCCAGCATTTT.

Only a few counts were recorded for this clonotype. This chain uses TRBV4-1 with TRBJ2-3; 10 nucleotides agree with TRBD2. The junction had 2 bases not matched to a gene; V was cut back by 5 bases and J by 0 bases. CDR1 is MGHRA, CDR2 YSYEKL, per germline. This CDR3 has 15 residues. The CDR3 nucleotides are TGCGCCAGCAGCATACTAGCGGGAAGCACAGATACGCAGTATTTT. This sequence encodes CASSILAGSTDTQYF.

Only a few counts were recorded for this clonotype. The rearrangement links TRBV7-2 to TRBJ2-3, with TRBD2 matching 7 bases. The CDR3 is made up of 18 amino acids. Germline lookup yields CDR1 SGHTA and CDR2 FQGNSA. The trim removed 5 bases at V and 4 bases at J, leaving 18 bases unmatched. The CDR3 protein is CASSRQVPGSGKADTQYF. For the CDR3, the DNA is TGTGCCAGCAGCCGACAAGTGCCCGGCAGCGGGAAGGCAGATACGCAGTATTTT.

J is TRBJ2-5 and V is TRBV6-5, with 7 positions matching TRBD1. V was clipped by 2 bases and J by 5 bases; unmatched bases: 5. This CDR3 has 14 residues. Germline CDR1 MNHEY, CDR2 SVGAGI. In nucleotides, the CDR3 is TGTGCCAGCAGTTACGACAGGGCCTCGGAGACCCAGTACTTC. The encoded protein is CASSYDRASETQYF.

This clonotype was found a few times. The chain is built from TRBV7-2 and TRBJ2-1; D may be TRBD2 (5 bases). The closer fit of TRBJ2-5 to the DNA end suggests the J call may be wrong. This CDR3 is 14 amino acids long. Germline-derived CDR1 and CDR2 are SGHTA and FQGNSA. This chain's CDR3 is CASSPPAGAETQYF. The CDR3 bases are TGTGCCAGCAGCCCTCCCGCGGGCGCAGAGACCCAGTACTTC.

The rearrangement joins TRBV12-3 or TRBV12-4 to TRBJ2-4, with 7 nucleotides matching TRBD2. The V segment lost 7 bases and the J segment 9 bases; nucleotides outside the gene matches: 9. This CDR3 region has 13 residues. The CDR3, as DNA: TGTGCCAGCAACCACCTGGGGGGGGGCATTCAGTACTTC. It codes for CASNHLGGGIQYF.